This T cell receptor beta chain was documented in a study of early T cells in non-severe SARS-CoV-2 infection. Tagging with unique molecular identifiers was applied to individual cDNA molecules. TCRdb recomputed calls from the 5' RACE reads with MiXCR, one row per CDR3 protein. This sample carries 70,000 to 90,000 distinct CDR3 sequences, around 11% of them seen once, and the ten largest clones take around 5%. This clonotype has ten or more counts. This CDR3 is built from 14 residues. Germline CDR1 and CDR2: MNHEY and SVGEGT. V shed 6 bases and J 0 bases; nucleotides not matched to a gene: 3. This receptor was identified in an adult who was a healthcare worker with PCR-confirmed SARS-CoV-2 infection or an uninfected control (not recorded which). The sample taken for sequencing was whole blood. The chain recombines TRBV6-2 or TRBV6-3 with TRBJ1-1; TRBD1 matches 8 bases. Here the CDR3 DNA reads TGTGCCAGCAGCCTGACAGGGGTGAACACTGAAGCTTTCTTT. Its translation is CASSLTGVNTEAFF.